The 13 T cell receptor beta chains below were found in one sample sequenced in a study of blood T cell repertoires in COVID-19. Libraries were prepared by immunoSEQ multiplex PCR; TCRdb keeps only in-frame clonotypes and omits some of them. This table holds 250,000 or so clones, approximately 85% found once. What was sequenced was PBMCs or T cells enriched from blood (not recorded which). These TCRs come from a woman aged 45-60 years who had been exposed to COVID-19.

The chain joins TRBV7-8 to TRBJ2-5, with D maybe TRBD2 (6 bases). V was pared by 3 bases and J by 0 bases, with 11 bases between. This CDR3 comprises 15 residues. CDR1 and CDR2 from the germline V gene are SGHVS and FQNEAQ. The chain's CDR3 is CASSLTSFNQETQYF. In DNA, the CDR3 is TGTGCCAGCAGCTTGACTAGTTTTAACCAAGAGACCCAGTACTTC.

V gene TRBV21-1 combines with J gene TRBJ1-2; the table's TRBD1 call for D was not verified on the DNA. TRBV21-1 is given as a pseudogene. The CDR3 sequence is 18 residues long. The CDR3 loop is CASSNRKDDRGPGYGYTF. The CDR3 DNA sequence: TGTGCCAGCAGCAACAGAAAGGATGACAGGGGGCCGGGCTATGGCTACACCTTC.

The gene calls are TRBV5-1 and TRBJ2-1; D call uncertain. There are 15 residues in the CDR3. CDR1 is SGHRS and CDR2 is YFSETQ in the germline V gene. V was pared by 4 bases and J by 7 bases, with 18 bases between. CDR3 DNA: TGCGCCAGCAGCCCTGTCACGCGTCCCCGGAATGAGCAGTTCTTC. Amino acid sequence: CASSPVTRPRNEQFF.

The count of this clone is one. This rearrangement joins TRBV5-1 to TRBJ2-1, with TRBD2 matching over 7 bases. With V trimmed by 0 bases and J by 0 bases, 6 bases remained unmatched. Germline-derived CDR1 and CDR2 are SGHRS and YFSETQ. This CDR3 contains 17 residues. The CDR3 reads CASSLATRTSSYNEQFF. The CDR3 nucleotides are TGCGCCAGCAGCTTGGCTACCAGGACTAGCTCCTACAATGAGCAGTTCTTC.

This clone showed up just a few times. The chain employs TRBV12-3 or TRBV12-4 and TRBJ1-1; D remains unclear. The CDR3 loop spans 13 amino acids. V was clipped by 4 bases and J by 5 bases, with 11 bases between them. CDR3 loop: CASSSRSRTEAFF. Here the CDR3 DNA reads TGTGCCAGCAGTTCCCGTTCGAGGACTGAAGCTTTCTTT.

CDR3 sequence reads: CASSRLDNEQFF. CDR3 sequence (DNA): TGTGCCAGCAGCCGACTCGACAATGAGCAGTTCTTC. The rearrangement joins TRBV11-3 to TRBJ2-1; D unclear. Germline V gene lookup returns CDR1 SGHNT and CDR2 YENEEA. V lost 5 bases and J 5 bases, leaving 7 bases between the germline ends. The CDR3 covers 12 residues. Combining the CDR3 with reference TRBV11-3 and TRBJ2-1 gives the whole variable domain EAGVVQSPRYKIIEKKQPVAFWCNPISGHNTLYWYLQNLGQGPELLIRYENEEAVDDSQLPKDRFSAERLKGVDSTLKIQPAELGDSAVYLCASSRLDNEQFFGPGTRLTVL.

The chain carries TRBV7-8 and TRBJ2-1; 7 nucleotides align to TRBD1. This CDR3 is 15 amino acids long. J lost 5 bases, V lost 8 bases, and 12 bases had no gene match. Germline values: CDR1 SGHVS, CDR2 FQNEAQ. The CDR3: CASGPNRGWDNEQFF. The CDR3 coding sequence is TGTGCCAGCGGGCCGAACAGGGGTTGGGACAATGAGCAGTTCTTC.

V usage is TRBV9 and J usage is TRBJ2-1, with 8 bases lining up with TRBD1. This CDR3 contains 14 residues. With V trimmed by 0 bases and J by 9 bases, 5 bases remained unmatched. Germline V gives CDR1 SGDLS, CDR2 YYNGEE. The CDR3 reads CASSVETGVGEQFF. As DNA, the CDR3 is TGTGCCAGCAGCGTAGAGACAGGGGTTGGTGAGCAGTTCTTC.

The chain links TRBV28 to TRBJ1-1; tentative D call: TRBD1 (5 bases). CDR1 and CDR2 (germline): MDHEN, SYDVKM. The CDR3 extends over 14 amino acids. V was shortened by 6 bases and J by 1 base, with 12 bases between the two germline ends. Here the CDR3 DNA reads TGTGCCAGCAGGAACAGGATTAGGAACACTGAAGCTTTCTTT. This translates into CASRNRIRNTEAFF.

The chain combines TRBV2 with TRBJ2-2; D is perhaps TRBD1 (5 bases). CDR1 SNHLY and CDR2 FYNNEI come from the germline V gene. The CDR3 loop spans 14 amino acids. Trimming removed 3 bases from V and 7 bases from J, with 12 bases in between. CDR3 DNA sequence: TGTGCCAGCAGTGATTCAGGGTTCGGCGGGGAGCTGTTTTTT. It is translated as CASSDSGFGGELFF. Full variable domain (outside the CDR3, taken from reference TRBV2 and TRBJ2-2): EPEVTQTPSHQVTQMGQEVILRCVPISNHLYFYWYRQILGQKVEFLVSFYNNEISEKSEIFDDQFSVERPDGSNFTLKIRSTKLEDSAMYFCASSDSGFGGELFFGEGSRLTVL.

This clone was seen a single time. The V call is TRBV5-1, the J call TRBJ2-1; D perhaps matches TRBD1 (6 bases). Germline-derived CDR1 and CDR2 are SGHRS and YFSETQ. This CDR3 contains 15 residues. Trimming shortened V by 1 base and J by 8 bases, and 16 bases separated the two germline ends. The CDR3 sequence is CASSLSGQSMDEQFF. The CDR3 DNA reads TGCGCCAGCAGCTTGAGTGGACAGAGTATGGATGAGCAGTTCTTC. The full variable domain, in which reference TRBV5-1 and TRBJ2-1 provide the parts outside the CDR3, is KAGVTQTPRYLIKTRGQQVTLSCSPISGHRSVSWYQQTPGQGLQFLFEYFSETQRNKGNFPGRFSGRQFSNSRSEMNVSTLELGDSALYLCASSLSGQSMDEQFFGPGTRLTVL.

This clone has a single count. V is TRBV11-2 and J is TRBJ1-6; TRBD1 is a possible D gene (5 bases). Germline V gene lookup returns CDR1 SGHAT and CDR2 FQNNGV. CDR3 length: 17 amino acids. V was pared by 5 bases and J by 14 bases, with 28 bases between. CDR3 bases: TGTGCCAGCAGCCCCCGCCAGCCGGGGCCGATCGGGGGAACCCTCCACTTT. Residues: CASSPRQPGPIGGTLHF. The complete variable domain, with remaining parts taken from reference TRBV11-2 and TRBJ1-6, reads EAGVAQSPRYKIIEKRQSVAFWCNPISGHATLYWYQQILGQGPKLLIQFQNNGVVDDSQLPKDRFSAERLKGVDSTLKIQPAKLEDSAVYLCASSPRQPGPIGGTLHFGNGTRLTVT.

The chain combines TRBV6-4 with TRBJ1-1; TRBD1 agrees at 7 bases. J gave up 3 bases and V 6 bases, and 4 bases lay outside the gene matches. The CDR3 sequence is 13 residues long. The germline gives CDR1 MRHNA, CDR2 SNTAGT. The DNA for the CDR3 is TGTGCCAGCAGCTCCACAGGGGACACTGAAGCTTTCTTT. Its translation: CASSSTGDTEAFF.